The following is a T cell receptor (beta chain) sequence with its context. What it binds is unknown. These data belong to a study of CD8 T cells in Susac syndrome. RNA was extracted with the RNeasy kit, and a quantity of about 0.5 to 1 ug was reverse transcribed using random hexamers. Amplification of the TCR beta CDR3 was carried out by immunoSEQ multiplex PCR, which spanned a total of 54 Vbeta and 13 Jbeta segments. MiXCR was run by TCRdb on the immunoSEQ multiplex PCR reads, yielding one entry per CDR3 protein. The sample has roughly 250,000 distinct CDR3 sequences, about 95% seen once; the top ten hold approximately 0.094%. Study-wide findings and caveats: Clonal expansion was not observed in the Susac syndrome CD4+ T cell repertoires.

High-throughput TCR beta sequencing covered peripheral CD8+ and CD4+ T cells. Isolation of CD8+ and CD4+ T cells was performed negatively, whereas enrichment of TEMRA cells was done by FACS. This TCR was sampled from a human donor with Susac syndrome. Sequenced material: CD4+ T cells from PBMCs.

CDR3 coding DNA: TGTGCCAGCAGTCGTATGGGTTTGGACTATGGCTACACCTTC. Protein product: CASSRMGLDYGYTF. The genes are TRBV25-1 and TRBJ1-2; D call uncertain. This CDR3 is built from 14 residues. V was shortened by 5 bases and J by 3 bases, with 13 bases between the two germline ends. The germline gives CDR1 MGHDK, CDR2 SYGVNS.